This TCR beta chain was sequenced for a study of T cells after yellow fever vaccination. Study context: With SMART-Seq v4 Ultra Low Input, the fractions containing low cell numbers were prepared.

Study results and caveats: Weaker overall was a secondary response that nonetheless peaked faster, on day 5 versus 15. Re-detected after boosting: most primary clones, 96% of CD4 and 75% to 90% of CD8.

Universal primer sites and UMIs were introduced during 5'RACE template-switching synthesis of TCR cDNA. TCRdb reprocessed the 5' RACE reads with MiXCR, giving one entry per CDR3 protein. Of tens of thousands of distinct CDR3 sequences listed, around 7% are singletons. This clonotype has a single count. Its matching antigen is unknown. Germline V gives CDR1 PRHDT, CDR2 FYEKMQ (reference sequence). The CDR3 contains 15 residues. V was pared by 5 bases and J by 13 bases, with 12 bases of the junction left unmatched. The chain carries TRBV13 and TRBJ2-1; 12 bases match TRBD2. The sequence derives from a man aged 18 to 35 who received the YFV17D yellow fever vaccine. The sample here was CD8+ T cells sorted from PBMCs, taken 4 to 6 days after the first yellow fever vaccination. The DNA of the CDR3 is TGTGCCAGCAGCGCTCGACTAGCGGGGGATCCAAGACAGTTCTTC. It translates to CASSARLAGDPRQFF.